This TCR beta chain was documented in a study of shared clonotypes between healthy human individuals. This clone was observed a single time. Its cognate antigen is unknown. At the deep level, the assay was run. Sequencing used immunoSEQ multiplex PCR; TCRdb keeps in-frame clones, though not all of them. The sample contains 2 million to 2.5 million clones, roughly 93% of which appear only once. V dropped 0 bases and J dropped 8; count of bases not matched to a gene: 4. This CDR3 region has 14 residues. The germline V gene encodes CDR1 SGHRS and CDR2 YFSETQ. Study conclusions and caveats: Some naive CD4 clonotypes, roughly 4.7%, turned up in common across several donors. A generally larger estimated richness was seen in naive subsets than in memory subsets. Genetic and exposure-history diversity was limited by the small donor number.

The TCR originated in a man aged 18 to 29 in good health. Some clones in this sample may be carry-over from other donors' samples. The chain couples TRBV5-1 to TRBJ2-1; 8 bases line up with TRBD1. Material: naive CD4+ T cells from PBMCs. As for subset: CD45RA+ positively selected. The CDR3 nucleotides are TGCGCCAGCAGCTTGGGACAGGGGAGCGATGAGCAGTTCTTC. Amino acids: CASSLGQGSDEQFF.